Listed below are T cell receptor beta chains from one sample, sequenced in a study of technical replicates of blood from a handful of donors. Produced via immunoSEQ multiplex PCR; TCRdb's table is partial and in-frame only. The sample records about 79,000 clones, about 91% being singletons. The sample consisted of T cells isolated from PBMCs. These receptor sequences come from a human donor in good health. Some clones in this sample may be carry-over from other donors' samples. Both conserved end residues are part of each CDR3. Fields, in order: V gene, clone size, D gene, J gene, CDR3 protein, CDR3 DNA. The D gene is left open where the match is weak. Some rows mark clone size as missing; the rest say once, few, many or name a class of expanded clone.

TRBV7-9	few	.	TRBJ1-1	CASTITENTEAFF	TGTGCCAGCACTATAACCGAGAACACTGAAGCTTTCTTT
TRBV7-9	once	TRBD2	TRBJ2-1	CASSLFTLGGIGQFF	TGTGCCAGCAGCTTATTTACATTGGGAGGGATCGGGCAGTTCTTC
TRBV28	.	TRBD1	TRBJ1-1	CASSRTYLTGEGTEAFF	TGTGCCAGCAGTCGAACTTATCTGACAGGGGAAGGCACTGAAGCTTTCTTT
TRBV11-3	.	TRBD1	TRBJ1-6	CASSSRTGSNNSPLHF	TGTGCCAGCAGCTCGAGGACAGGGAGCAACAATTCACCCCTCCACTTT
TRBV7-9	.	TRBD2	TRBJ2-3	CASSRGTSGASTDTQYF	TGTGCCAGCAGCCGGGGGACTAGCGGTGCTAGCACAGATACGCAGTATTTT
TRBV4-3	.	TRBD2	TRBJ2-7	CASSVLAGSYEQYF	TGCGCCAGCAGCGTACTAGCGGGATCCTACGAGCAGTACTTC
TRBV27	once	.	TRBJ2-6	CASRLTGSSGANVLTF	TGTGCCAGCAGATTAACAGGCTCCTCTGGGGCCAACGTCCTGACTTTC
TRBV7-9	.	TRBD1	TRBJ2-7	CASSSNTRDRAYEQYF	TGTGCCAGCAGCTCGAACACCCGGGACAGAGCCTACGAGCAGTACTTC
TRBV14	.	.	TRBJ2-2	CASLKTGSRTGELFF	TGTGCCAGCTTAAAAACGGGGTCGCGCACCGGGGAGCTGTTTTTT
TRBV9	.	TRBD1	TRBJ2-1	CASSASGTVDEQFF	TGTGCCAGCAGCGCGTCCGGGACAGTAGATGAGCAGTTCTTC
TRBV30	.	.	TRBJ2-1	CAWSILDYNEQFF	TGTGCCTGGAGTATCTTAGATTACAATGAGCAGTTCTTC
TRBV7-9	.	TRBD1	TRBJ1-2	CASSTGQGGHYGYTF	TGTGCCAGCAGCACGGGACAGGGAGGCCACTATGGCTACACCTTC
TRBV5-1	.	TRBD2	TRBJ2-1	CASGVAGANEQFF	TGCGCCAGCGGGGTAGCGGGAGCAAATGAGCAGTTCTTC
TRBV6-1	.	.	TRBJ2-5	CASRGHVQETQYF	TGTGCCAGCAGAGGACACGTCCAAGAGACCCAGTACTTC
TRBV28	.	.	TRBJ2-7	CASARQLEQYF	TGTGCCAGCGCGCGGCAGCTCGAGCAGTACTTC
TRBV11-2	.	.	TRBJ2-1	CASSEGGAYNEQFF	TGTGCCAGCAGCGAGGGGGGGGCCTACAATGAGCAGTTCTTC
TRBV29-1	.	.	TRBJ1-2	CSVEDLADGYTF	TGCAGCGTTGAAGATCTCGCAGATGGCTACACCTTC
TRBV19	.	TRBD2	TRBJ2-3	CASLSGGSDTQYF	TGTGCCTCCCTATCGGGGGGTTCAGATACGCAGTATTTT
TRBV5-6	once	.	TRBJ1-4	CASSLVEEKLFF	TGTGCCAGCAGCTTGGTGGAGGAAAAACTGTTTTTT
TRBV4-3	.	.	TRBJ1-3	CASSRGLISGNTIYF	TGCGCCAGCAGCCGGGGACTTATCTCTGGAAACACCATATATTTT
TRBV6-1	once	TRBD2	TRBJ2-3	CASRGLAYNTDTQYF	TGTGCCAGCCGGGGACTAGCCTATAACACAGATACGCAGTATTTT
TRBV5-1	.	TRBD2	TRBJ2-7	CASSIASGTSSYEQYF	TGCGCCAGCAGCATCGCATCCGGGACTAGCTCCTACGAGCAGTACTTC
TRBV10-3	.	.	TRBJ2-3	CAISDSDTQYF	TGTGCCATCAGTGATAGCGATACGCAGTATTTT
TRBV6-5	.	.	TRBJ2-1	CASGTSFSYNEQFF	TGTGCCAGCGGGACTTCCTTTTCCTACAATGAGCAGTTCTTC
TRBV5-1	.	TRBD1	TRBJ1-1	CASSLTRGTMNTEAFF	TGCGCCAGCAGCTTGACCAGGGGGACCATGAACACTGAAGCTTTCTTT
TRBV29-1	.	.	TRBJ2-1	CSVEHNSYNEQFF	TGCAGCGTTGAACACAACTCCTACAATGAGCAGTTCTTC
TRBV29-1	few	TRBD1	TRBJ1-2	CSVWYRGNYGYTF	TGCAGCGTTTGGTACAGGGGGAACTATGGCTACACCTTC
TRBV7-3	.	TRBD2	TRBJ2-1	CASSLLAGGLYNEQFF	TGTGCCAGCAGCTTACTGGCGGGAGGCCTCTACAATGAGCAGTTCTTC
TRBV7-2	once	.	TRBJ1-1	CASSFWGWGGTNTEAFF	TGTGCCAGCAGCTTCTGGGGCTGGGGTGGAACGAACACTGAAGCTTTCTTT
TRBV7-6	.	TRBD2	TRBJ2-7	CASSFRLAGGYEQYF	TGTGCCAGCAGCTTCCGACTAGCGGGAGGCTACGAGCAGTACTTC
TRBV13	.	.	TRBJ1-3	CASSPYRVGGNTIYF	TGTGCCAGCAGCCCTTACAGGGTCGGCGGAAACACCATATATTTT
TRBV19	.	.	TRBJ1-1	CASGHLNTEAFF	TGTGCCAGTGGACACCTAAACACTGAAGCTTTCTTT
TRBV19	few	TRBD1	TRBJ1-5	CASSEQGAYQPQHF	TGTGCCAGTAGTGAACAGGGGGCATATCAGCCCCAGCATTTT
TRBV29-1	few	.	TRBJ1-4	CSVYTGIEKLFF	TGCAGCGTCTACACAGGGATCGAAAAACTGTTTTTT
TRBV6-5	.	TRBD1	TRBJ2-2	CASRGQGATGELFF	TGTGCCAGCAGGGGACAGGGGGCTACCGGGGAGCTGTTTTTT